A single T cell receptor beta chain is shown here with its context. The target antigen is unknown. This entry belongs to a study of response to subunit inactivated influenza vaccine. Germline assignment: CDR1 KGHDR and CDR2 SFDVKD. V gave up 4 bases and J gave up 4 bases; unmatched junction bases: 14. CDR3 length: 19 amino acids. Each CDR3 protein is one row after TCRdb ran MiXCR on the RT-PCR reads. The profile shows about 540,000 distinct CDR3 sequences, roughly 25% of them singletons. Findings and caveats of the study: The authors proposed limited new T cell recruitment per seasonal influenza vaccination.

These sequences were also reported in another study, on T cells expressing NK-cell markers. That source adds: With UMIs, 5'RACE template switching was used to make TCR beta cDNA. Among eight sequenced donors, seven carried HCMV seropositivity while one was seronegative. The contribution of dominant NKG2C+ clonotypes to CD8+ T cells in six or seven donors was roughly 1.0-7.5%.

The source was CD4+ T cells sorted from PBMCs, collected 11 to 12 days after vaccination. The sequence was obtained from a man between 45 and 60 years old who received an inactivated influenza vaccine. The rearrangement uses TRBV24-1 and TRBJ2-2, with TRBD2 identical over 10 bases. CDR3 amino acids: CATSDPQSGTSAVTGELFF. The CDR3 DNA is TGTGCCACCAGTGACCCCCAGAGTGGGACTAGCGCCGTCACCGGGGAGCTGTTTTTT.